The 15 T cell receptor beta chains below were found in one sample sequenced in a study of T-cell memory formation after mild COVID-19. TCRdb fed the 5' RACE reads into MiXCR, producing one record per CDR3 protein. The sample lists some 410,000 distinct CDR3 sequences, around a quarter occurring once. Material: PBMCs or a T cell subset sorted from them (not recorded which). Receptor source: an adult woman who had mild COVID-19 (a few samples of this study predate the infection). Cell type and time point are not known.

This clonotype was detected only a few times. V gene TRBV14 combines with J gene TRBJ2-1; D not certain. Trimming removed 4 bases from V and 0 bases from J, with 10 bases in between. The CDR3 is made up of 15 amino acids. Germline V gene sequence: CDR1 SGHDN, CDR2 FVKESK. As DNA, the CDR3 is TGTGCCAGCAGCCTAAGCGAGAGCTCCTACAATGAGCAGTTCTTC. It encodes CASSLSESSYNEQFF.

This clonotype has a handful of counts. The rearrangement joins TRBV7-9 to TRBJ2-5; 7 bases line up with TRBD2. With V trimmed by 3 bases and J by 5 bases, 9 bases remained unmatched. Germline lookup yields CDR1 SEHNR and CDR2 FQNEAQ (reference sequence). The CDR3 covers 15 residues. The CDR3 loop is CASSFPRGSTETQYF. The CDR3 DNA reads as TGTGCCAGCAGCTTTCCTCGCGGGAGTACGGAGACCCAGTACTTC.

The chain is built from TRBV6-2 or TRBV6-3 and TRBJ2-7, with a weak D call TRBD2 (5 bases). In germline, CDR1 is MNHEY, CDR2 SVGEGT. The CDR3 consists of 14 residues. With 10 bases removed from V and 1 base from J, the gap between germline ends came to 17 bases. The chain's CDR3 is CATYRDFVSYEQYF. In DNA, the CDR3 is TGTGCCACCTACCGGGATTTTGTTTCCTACGAGCAGTACTTC.

This clonotype appeared a few times. V and J are TRBV5-1 and TRBJ2-2; TRBD1 is a possible D gene (5 bases). V shed 7 bases and J shed 0 bases, with 13 bases lying between them. This CDR3 has 15 residues. Germline V gene sequence: CDR1 SGHRS, CDR2 YFSETQ. DNA of the CDR3: TGCGCCAGCTTTGGCCAGGGATCGAACACCGGGGAGCTGTTTTTT. Its protein product is CASFGQGSNTGELFF.

This chain connects TRBV11-2 to TRBJ2-5; TRBD2 is a possible D gene (5 bases). V shed 0 bases and J shed 1 base, with 9 bases lying between them. The germline V gene encodes CDR1 SGHAT and CDR2 FQNNGV. This CDR3 has 15 amino acids. CDR3 loop: CASSLDRRLQETQYF. The CDR3 nucleotides are TGTGCCAGCAGCTTAGATAGGAGGCTCCAAGAGACCCAGTACTTC.

The rearrangement joins TRBV3-1 to TRBJ1-1; TRBD1 matches 10 bases. The CDR3 loop spans 15 amino acids. Germline CDR1 LGHDT, CDR2 YNNKEL (reference sequence). V trimming: 3 bases; J trimming: 1 base; junction bases outside the gene matches: 2. CDR3 bases: TGTGCCAGCAGCCAGGGACAGGGGACGAACACTGAAGCTTTCTTT. It specifies CASSQGQGTNTEAFF.

In this sample, this clonotype turned up a few times. The chain employs TRBV27 and TRBJ1-1; TRBD1 matches at 7 bases. Unmatched junction bases numbered 14, after V lost 9 bases and J lost 4 bases. Per the germline V gene, CDR1 is MNHEY and CDR2 is SMNVEV (reference sequence). CDR3 size: 15 residues. This CDR3 reads CASRRGTARGTEAFF. The CDR3 nucleotides read TGTGCCAGTCGTAGGGGGACAGCCCGGGGCACTGAAGCTTTCTTT.

The chain couples TRBV9 to TRBJ2-1; D possibly matches TRBD1 or TRBD2 (5 bases each). Between the trimmed V and J ends, which lost 6 bases and 9 bases, there was a span of 16 bases. The CDR3 has 13 residues. From germline, CDR1 is SGDLS and CDR2 YYNGEE. In DNA form, the CDR3 reads TGTGCCAGCACCCCCAGGTACGGGGCTGAGCAGTTCTTC. Translation gives CASTPRYGAEQFF.

This clonotype was counted only a few times. V gene TRBV7-2 combines with J gene TRBJ1-1; D gene uncertain. The CDR3 spans 15 residues. Between the trimmed V and J ends, which lost 5 bases and 0 bases, there was a span of 13 bases. Germline V gene sequence: CDR1 SGHTA, CDR2 FQGNSA. The chain's CDR3 is CASSPGWQLNTEAFF. CDR3 DNA sequence: TGTGCCAGCAGCCCAGGTTGGCAGTTGAACACTGAAGCTTTCTTT.

V gene TRBV27 combines with J gene TRBJ2-7; no reliable D call. The CDR3 sequence is 11 residues long. Trimming removed 3 bases from V and 5 bases from J, with 5 bases in between. The germline gives CDR1 MNHEY, CDR2 SMNVEV (reference sequence). The CDR3 DNA sequence: TGTGCCAGCAGTTTCTACAACGAGCAGTACTTC. Residues: CASSFYNEQYF.

The rearrangement joins TRBV5-1 to TRBJ2-1; TRBD1 might be the D (6 bases). Trimming pared 6 bases from V and 6 bases from J, leaving 19 bases between. The CDR3 totals 15 residues. In germline, CDR1 is SGHRS, CDR2 YFSETQ. CDR3 DNA sequence: TGCGCCAGCAATACGGGACAACCAGGCGGCAATGAGCAGTTCTTC. It encodes CASNTGQPGGNEQFF.

The rearrangement uses TRBV6-2 or TRBV6-3 and TRBJ2-1, with D perhaps matching TRBD2 (5 bases). Germline assignment: CDR1 MNHEY and CDR2 SVGEGT. The CDR3 sequence is 14 residues long. V lost 2 bases and J lost 12, with 17 bases in between. The CDR3 DNA sequence: TGTGCCAGCAGTTACGGGCTAGCTTCTTCCGGGCAGTTCTTC. It is translated as CASSYGLASSGQFF.

The chain joins TRBV7-9 to TRBJ2-3, with a tentative D call TRBD2 (6 bases). Trimming took off 5 bases at V and 11 bases at J, with 14 bases between the two ends. CDR1 is SEHNR and CDR2 is FQNEAQ in the germline V gene (reference sequence). The CDR3 extends over 12 amino acids. CDR3 in DNA: TGTGCCAGCAGCCGTGGGGGGATAGGGCAGTATTTT. Its translation is CASSRGGIGQYF.

This clonotype was counted at least ten times. The genes are TRBV24-1 and TRBJ2-1, with 7 nucleotides matching TRBD2. Trimming at V came to 2 bases and at J to 5 bases, leaving 11 bases not matched to a gene. The CDR3 has 17 amino acids. Germline V gene data show CDR1 as KGHDR and CDR2 as SFDVKD. For the CDR3, the DNA is TGTGCCACCAGTGATTCCGGCCTAGCGGTTGCCAACAATGAGCAGTTCTTC. This gives the protein CATSDSGLAVANNEQFF.

V and J are TRBV5-6 and TRBJ1-1; no clear D gene. The CDR3 extends over 12 amino acids. CDR1 is SGHDT and CDR2 is YYEEEE in the germline V gene. V lost 3 bases, J lost 10 bases, and 13 bases lay in between. The CDR3 bases are TGTGCCAGCAGCTGGGATCTAGGCGGAGCTTTCTTT. Translation gives CASSWDLGGAFF. The full variable domain, completed using reference TRBV5-6 and TRBJ1-1, is DAGVTQSPTHLIKTRGQQVTLRCSPKSGHDTVSWYQQALGQGPQFIFQYYEEEERQRGNFPDRFSGHQFPNYSSELNVNALLLGDSALYLCASSWDLGGAFFGQGTRLTVV.